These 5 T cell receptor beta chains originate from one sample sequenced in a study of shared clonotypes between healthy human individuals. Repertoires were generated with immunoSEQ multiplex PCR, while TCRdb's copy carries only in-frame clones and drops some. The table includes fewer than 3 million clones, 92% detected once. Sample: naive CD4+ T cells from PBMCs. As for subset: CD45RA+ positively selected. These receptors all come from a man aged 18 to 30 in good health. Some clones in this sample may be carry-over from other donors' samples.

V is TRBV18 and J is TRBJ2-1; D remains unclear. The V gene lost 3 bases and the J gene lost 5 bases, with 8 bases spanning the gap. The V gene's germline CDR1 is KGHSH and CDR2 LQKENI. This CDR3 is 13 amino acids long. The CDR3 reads CASSPLTNNEQFF. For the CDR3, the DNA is TGTGCCAGCTCACCCTTGACGAACAATGAGCAGTTCTTC.

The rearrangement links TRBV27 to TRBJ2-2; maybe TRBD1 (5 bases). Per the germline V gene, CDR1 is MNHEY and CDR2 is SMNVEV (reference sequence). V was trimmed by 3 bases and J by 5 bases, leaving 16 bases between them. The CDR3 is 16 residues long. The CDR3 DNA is TGTGCCAGCAGTTTTGCCAGGGCCTTAGGAACCGGGGAGCTGTTTTTT. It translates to CASSFARALGTGELFF.

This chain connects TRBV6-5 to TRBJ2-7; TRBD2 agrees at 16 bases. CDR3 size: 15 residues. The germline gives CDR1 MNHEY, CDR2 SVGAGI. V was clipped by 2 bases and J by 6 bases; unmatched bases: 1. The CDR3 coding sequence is TGTGCCAGCAGTTACGGGACTAGCGGGAGGGCCGAGCAGTACTTC. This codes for CASSYGTSGRAEQYF.

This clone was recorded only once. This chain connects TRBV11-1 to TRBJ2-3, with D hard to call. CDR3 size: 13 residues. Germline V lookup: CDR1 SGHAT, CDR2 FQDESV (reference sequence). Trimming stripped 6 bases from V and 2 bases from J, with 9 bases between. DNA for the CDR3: TGTGCCAGCAGTACCAGCCTCACAGATACGCAGTATTTT. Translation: CASSTSLTDTQYF.

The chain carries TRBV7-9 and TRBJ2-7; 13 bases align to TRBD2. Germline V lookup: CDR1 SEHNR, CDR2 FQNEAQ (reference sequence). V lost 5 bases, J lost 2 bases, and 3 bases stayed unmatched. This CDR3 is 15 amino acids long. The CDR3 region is CASSALAGGTYEQYF. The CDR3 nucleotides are TGTGCCAGCAGCGCACTAGCGGGAGGGACCTACGAGCAGTACTTC.